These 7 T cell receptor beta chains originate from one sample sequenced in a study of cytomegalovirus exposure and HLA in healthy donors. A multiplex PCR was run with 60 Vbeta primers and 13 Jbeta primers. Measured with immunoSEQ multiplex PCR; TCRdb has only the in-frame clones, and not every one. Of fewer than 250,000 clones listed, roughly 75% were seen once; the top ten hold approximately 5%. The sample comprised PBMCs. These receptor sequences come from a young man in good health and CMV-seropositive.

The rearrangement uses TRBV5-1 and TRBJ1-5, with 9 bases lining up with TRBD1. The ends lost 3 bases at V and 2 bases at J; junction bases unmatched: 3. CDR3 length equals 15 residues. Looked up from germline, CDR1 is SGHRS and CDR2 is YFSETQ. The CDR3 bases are TGCGCCAGCAGCTGGGGACAGGGCCGCAATCAGCCCCAGCATTTT. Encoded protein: CASSWGQGRNQPQHF.

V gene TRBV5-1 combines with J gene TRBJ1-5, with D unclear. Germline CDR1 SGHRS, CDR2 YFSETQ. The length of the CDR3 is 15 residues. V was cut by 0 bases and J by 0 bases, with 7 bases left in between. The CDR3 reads CASSLAGDSNQPQHF. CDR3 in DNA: TGCGCCAGCAGCTTGGCCGGTGATAGCAATCAGCCCCAGCATTTT.

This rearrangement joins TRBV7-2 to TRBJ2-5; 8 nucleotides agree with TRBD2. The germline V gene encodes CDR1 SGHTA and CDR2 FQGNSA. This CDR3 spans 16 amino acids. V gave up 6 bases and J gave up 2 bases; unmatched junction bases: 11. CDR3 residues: CASSPGAAGVQETQYF. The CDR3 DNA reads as TGTGCCAGCAGTCCAGGGGCAGCGGGGGTACAAGAGACCCAGTACTTC.

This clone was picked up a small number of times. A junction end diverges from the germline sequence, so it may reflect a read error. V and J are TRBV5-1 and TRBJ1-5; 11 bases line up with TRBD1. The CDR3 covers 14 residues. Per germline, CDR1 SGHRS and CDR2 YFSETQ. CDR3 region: CASSWTGGNQPQHF. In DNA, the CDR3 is TGCGCCAGCAGCTGGACAGGGGGCAACCAGCCCCAGCATTTT.

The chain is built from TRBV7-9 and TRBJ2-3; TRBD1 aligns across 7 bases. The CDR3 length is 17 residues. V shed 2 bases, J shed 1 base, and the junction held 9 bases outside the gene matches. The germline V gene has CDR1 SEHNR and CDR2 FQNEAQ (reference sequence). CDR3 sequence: CASSLRGGALRTDTQYF. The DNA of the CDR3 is TGTGCCAGCAGCTTAAGAGGGGGCGCGTTGCGCACAGATACGCAGTATTTT.

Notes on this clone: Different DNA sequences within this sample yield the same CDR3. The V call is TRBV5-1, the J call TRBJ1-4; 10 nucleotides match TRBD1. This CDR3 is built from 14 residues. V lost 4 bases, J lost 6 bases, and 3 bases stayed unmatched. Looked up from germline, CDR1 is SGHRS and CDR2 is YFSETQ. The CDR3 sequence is CASSVDRGDEKLFF. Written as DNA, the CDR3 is TGCGCCAGCAGCGTGGACAGGGGGGATGAAAAACTGTTTTTT.

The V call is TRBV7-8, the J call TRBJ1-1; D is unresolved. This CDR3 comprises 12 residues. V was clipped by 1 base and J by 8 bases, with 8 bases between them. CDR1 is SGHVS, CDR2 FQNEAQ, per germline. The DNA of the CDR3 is TGTGCCAGCAGCTTAGAAGGGAGAGAAGCTTTCTTT. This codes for CASSLEGREAFF.